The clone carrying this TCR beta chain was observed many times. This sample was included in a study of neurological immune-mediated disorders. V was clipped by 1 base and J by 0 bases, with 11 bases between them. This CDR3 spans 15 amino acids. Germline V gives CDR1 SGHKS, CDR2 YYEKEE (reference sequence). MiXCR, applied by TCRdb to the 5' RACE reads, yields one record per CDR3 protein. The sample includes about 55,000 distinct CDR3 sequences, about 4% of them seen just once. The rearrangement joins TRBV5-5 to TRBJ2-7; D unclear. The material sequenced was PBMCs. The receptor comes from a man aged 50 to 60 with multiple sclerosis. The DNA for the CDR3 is TGTGCCAGCAGCTTGTTTCCTCCGGCCTCCTACGAGCAGTACTTC. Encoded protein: CASSLFPPASYEQYF. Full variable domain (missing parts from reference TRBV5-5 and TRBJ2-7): DAGVTQSPTHLIKTRGQQVTLRCSPISGHKSVSWYQQVLGQGPQFIFQYYEKEERGRGNFPDRFSARQFPNYSSELNVNALLLGDSALYLCASSLFPPASYEQYFGPGTRLTVT.